This T cell receptor (beta chain) was sequenced in a study of Ad26.COV2.S vaccination and SARS-CoV-2 variants (dated by TCRdb to the early 2020s). For the wider study: Vaccine-arm donors were drawn from COV1001, a multicentre, randomized, double-blind, placebo-controlled phase I-IIa trial of Ad26.COV2.S in healthy adults. Ad26.COV2.S was administered intramuscularly at a dose of 5x10^10 or 1x10^11 viral particles, either as one shot or as two shots given 56 days apart. Trial participants were randomized into five groups of five, in which low-dose or high-dose Ad26.COV2.S was given once or twice, or placebo was given on both occasions. Investigators did not know the trial group allocation while performing experiments and assessing outcomes. A total of around 32 samples were included in the TCR-sequenced set, comprising about 20 Ad26.COV2.S vaccine recipients, 5 placebo recipients and 8 SARS-CoV-2 convalescent individuals. Sequencing of the TCRbeta repertoire served to evaluate the specificity and breadth of SARS-CoV-2-reactive T cell receptors following Ad26.COV2.S vaccination. General conclusions and limits of the study: Non-spike TCR breadth was comparable between vaccine and placebo recipients, consistent with the vaccine containing only spike. The authors noted that total T cell responses may have been underestimated by the TCR breadth and depth analyses. After vaccination, substantial breadth of spike-specific CD8+ and CD4+ T cell responses was reported. Compared with placebo recipients, Ad26.COV2.S recipients showed higher spike-specific TCR breadth (P = 0.0014). The study was not powered for comparison of responses between vaccine doses or regimens.

Measured from the cysteine to the phenylalanine, the CDR3 is 14 residues long. The sequence is cut down to CDR3 DNA, 42 bases in frame from base 1. From the germline V gene, CDR1 is SNHLY and CDR2 is FYNNEI. Clipping removes 6 bases from V and 8 bases from J, with 7 as the unmatched junction base count. The immunoSEQ Assay was the method used to sequence TCRbeta CDR3 regions. After extraction, genomic DNA underwent amplification by bias-controlled multiplex PCR, followed by high-throughput sequencing. The original methods were these. To quantify the absolute abundance of each unique TCRbeta CDR3 region, sequences were collapsed and filtered. Usable DNA was measured by amplifying reference genes present in all nucleated cells, and TCRbeta template counts were normalized to that usable DNA to estimate T cell fraction. Repertoire TCRs were annotated as SARS-CoV-2-specific by exact matching of V gene, CDR3 amino acid sequence and J gene to a known reactive TCR set. The reference SARS-CoV-2 TCR set was obtained from MIRA and was filtered for enrichment in COVID-19-positive ImmuneCODE repertoires, whereby public or cross-reactive TCRs were removed. Drawing on the MIRA antigens, annotated TCRs were analysed further at the level of specific ORF or position within ORF. Depth was the summed frequency of annotated unique rearrangements, while breadth was defined as annotated unique rearrangements over total unique productive rearrangements. Two-sided Wilcoxon rank-sum tests were used to compare TCR breadth between groups. TCRdb obtained this table from immuneACCESS and retained in-frame rearrangements with V and J assigned. These tables miss some clones; where compared with another copy, unresolved V genes account for less than half of the shortfall, and the remainder is unexplained. V, J and clone size are those of that table, while D and trimming were read from the DNA. The sample profile shows 400,000 to 450,000 clones; roughly 91% of them were found once. Less than 4.5% of the sample rests with the top ten.

The sample's treatment or condition label, in plain terms: around 19 received Ad26.COV2.S at low or high dose, single or two shots; several received placebo; per-sample allocation not given. For vaccine and placebo recipients, repertoires were sequenced using samples collected on day 63 after the first injection. In Cohort 1b, about two dozen adults aged 18-55 years were enrolled at a single site in Boston, USA, between 29 July and 7 August 2020. Ad26.COV2.S consisted of a replication-incompetent adenovirus type 26 vector by which a prefusion-stabilized SARS-CoV-2 spike protein from the original Wuhan strain was expressed. Comments on this clone: What this receptor recognizes is not known. Base qualities are not provided; no much larger clone lies one nucleotide away.

This specimen consisted of peripheral blood, obtained in a trial of Ad26.COV2.S vaccine versus placebo. This receptor was taken from a person between 18 and 65 years old who received the Ad26.COV2.S COVID-19 vaccine or a placebo. The chain uses TRBV2 and TRBJ1-4, with 9 bases matching TRBD1. The DNA reads TGTGCCAGCAGACCGGGACAGGGAGGGGAAAAACTGTTTTTT. It translates to CASRPGQGGEKLFF.